This T cell receptor beta chain was captured in a study of Graves' ophthalmopathy and Graves' hyperthyroidism. The CDR3 is made up of 15 amino acids. V shed 8 bases and J 2 bases; nucleotides not matched to a gene: 9. Germline V gene data show CDR1 as MNHNS and CDR2 as SASEGT. As the template, RNA transcripts were used to amplify TCR beta CDR3 regions. An initial RT-PCR round employing HTBI primers preceded a second-round multiplex PCR. TCRdb ran MiXCR on the multiplex PCR reads and lists one entry per CDR3 protein. This sample has more than 150,000 distinct CDR3 sequences, with less than 45% found just once. Presentation of ophthalmopathy in the donors involved moderate-to-severe activity, CAS ≥3, NOSPECS ≥4 and a duration under 3 months. It was from more than 9 ml of fresh peripheral blood that the PBMCs came.

V and J are TRBV6-1 and TRBJ1-2; 9 positions match TRBD1. Sequencing used peripheral blood. The TCR was taken from a woman aged 40 to 49 with Graves' ophthalmopathy. CDR3 residues: CASRTGAERNYGYTF. In DNA, the CDR3 is TGTGCCAGCCGGACAGGGGCGGAGAGGAACTATGGCTACACCTTC.